What follows are 10 T cell receptor beta chains derived from one specimen sequenced in a study of T cells in Graves' hyperthyroidism and ophthalmopathy. Using RNA transcripts as the source, TCR beta CDR3 regions were amplified. The HTBI primer set was used in a first-round RT-PCR of the TCR CDR3. TCRdb itself ran the multiplex PCR reads through MiXCR, one entry per CDR3 protein. The table lists around 600,000 distinct CDR3 sequences, just under 45% of them singletons. The material sequenced was peripheral blood or thyroid tissue (not recorded which). The receptors were sampled from an adult man with Graves' disease, either hyperthyroidism or ophthalmopathy (not recorded which).

The sample holds a few counts of this clonotype. V is TRBV5-5 and J is TRBJ1-2; 11 nucleotides match TRBD1. CDR1 and CDR2 from the germline V gene are SGHKS and YYEKEE (reference sequence). The CDR3 spans 15 residues. With 5 bases clipped from V and 6 bases from J, the junction kept 9 bases outside the gene matches. The CDR3 DNA follows: TGTGCCAGCAGAGCGGACAGGGGGCTGTACGATGGCTACACCTTC. Translating it yields CASRADRGLYDGYTF.

The V and J genes are TRBV7-9 and TRBJ1-1; the match to TRBD1 covers 7 bases. With V trimmed by 2 bases and J by 2 bases, 23 bases remained unmatched. The germline V gene has CDR1 SEHNR and CDR2 FQNEAQ (reference sequence). The CDR3 covers 21 residues. CDR3 loop: CASSLWPPSRAGDRQNTEAFF. CDR3 nucleotide sequence: TGTGCCAGCAGCTTATGGCCCCCCTCTCGGGCGGGGGACAGACAAAACACTGAAGCTTTCTTT. The full variable domain, completed using reference TRBV7-9 and TRBJ1-1, is DTGVSQNPRHKITKRGQNVTFRCDPISEHNRLYWYRQTLGQGPEFLTYFQNEAQLEKSRLLSDRFSAERPKGSFSTLEIQRTEQGDSAMYLCASSLWPPSRAGDRQNTEAFFGQGTRLTVV.

Only a few counts were recorded for this clonotype. The chain employs TRBV7-3 and TRBJ1-3; 9 bases are shared with TRBD1. J lost 2 bases, V lost 4 bases, and 3 bases had no gene match. From germline, CDR1 is SGHTA and CDR2 FQGTGA. CDR3 size: 15 residues. DNA of the CDR3: TGTGCCAGCAGCTCACGGACAGGGGCTGGAAACACCATATATTTT. It specifies CASSSRTGAGNTIYF.

To note about this clonotype: No DNA is shown, since the ends of the CDR3 on it are uncertain; the CDR3 is the one TCRdb lists. This chain joins TRBV7-9 and TRBJ2-5; the DNA was not compared with TRBD1, the D call given in the table. The V gene's germline CDR1 is SEHNR and CDR2 FQNEAQ (reference sequence). The CDR3 totals 19 residues, both ends included. The CDR3 region is CASSFYICSARGGAETQYF.

This chain connects TRBV9 to TRBJ1-6; 7 nucleotides match TRBD1. Germline V CDR1 and CDR2: SGDLS, YYNGEE. The CDR3 runs to 17 residues. The ends lost 4 bases at V and 10 bases at J; junction bases unmatched: 17. The chain's CDR3 is CASSRKQTGTVGSPLHF. The CDR3 bases are TGTGCCAGCAGCCGGAAACAAACCGGGACAGTCGGCTCACCCCTCCACTTT.

J is TRBJ1-6 and V is TRBV10-3; possibly TRBD1 for D (5 bases). Trimming cost V 2 bases and J 5 bases, with 7 bases left between them. Germline CDR1 is ENHRY and CDR2 is SYGVKD. The CDR3 consists of 14 residues. CDR3: CAISETGDNSPLHF. DNA for the CDR3: TGTGCCATCAGTGAGACGGGGGATAATTCACCCCTCCACTTT.

Regarding this clonotype: A much larger clone is a single base away; this may be a read error. This chain connects TRBV2 to TRBJ1-5; D gene unclear. V lost 3 bases, J lost 6 bases, and 18 bases lay in between. Germline values: CDR1 SNHLY, CDR2 FYNNEI. This CDR3 spans 16 amino acids. The CDR3 reads CASSDIDSWSGQPQHF. CDR3 DNA: TGTGCCAGCAGTGACATAGACTCGTGGTCTGGTCAGCCCCAGCATTTT. Full variable domain (remainder filled in from reference TRBV2 and TRBJ1-5): EPEVTQTPSHQVTQMGQEVILRCVPISNHLYFYWYRQILGQKVEFLVSFYNNEISEKSEIFDDQFSVERPDGSNFTLKIRSTKLEDSAMYFCASSDIDSWSGQPQHFGDGTRLSIL.

This clonotype was recorded many times. The rearrangement links TRBV12-3 or TRBV12-4 to TRBJ1-6; D gene ambiguous. V lost 6 bases and J lost 7, with 16 bases in between. This CDR3 has 15 amino acids. Written as DNA, the CDR3 is TGTGCCAGCAGCCCCAGAGGTCGAGGGAATTCACCCCTCCACTTT. Its protein product is CASSPRGRGNSPLHF.

A single count supports this clonotype. Because the CDR3 is missing its conserved closing phenylalanine or tryptophan, this is likely a read error. No DNA is shown, since the ends of the CDR3 on it are uncertain; the CDR3 is the one TCRdb lists. The chain combines TRBV2 with TRBJ1-2. CDR1 is SNHLY and CDR2 is FYNNEI in the germline V gene. The CDR3 totals 14 residues, both ends included. This CDR3 reads CASSESGQTMATQS.

This clonotype was detected once. This sequence may be a read error, since a much larger clone differs from it by one base. The rearrangement links TRBV11-1 to TRBJ2-7; TRBD1 is a possible D gene (6 bases). The CDR3 runs to 14 residues. The ends were cut back, 4 bases at V and 6 bases at J, with 16 bases in the middle. Per the germline V gene, CDR1 is SGHAT and CDR2 is FQDESV (reference sequence). DNA for the CDR3: TGTGCCAGCAGCTACACAGGGCTCCCCTTCGAGCAGTACTTC. Its translation is CASSYTGLPFEQYF. Variable domain in full (rest from reference TRBV11-1 and TRBJ2-7): EAEVAQSPRYKITEKSQAVAFWCDPISGHATLYWYRQILGQGPELLVQFQDESVVDDSQLPKDRFSAERLKGVDSTLKIQPAELGDSAMYLCASSYTGLPFEQYFGPGTRLTVT.